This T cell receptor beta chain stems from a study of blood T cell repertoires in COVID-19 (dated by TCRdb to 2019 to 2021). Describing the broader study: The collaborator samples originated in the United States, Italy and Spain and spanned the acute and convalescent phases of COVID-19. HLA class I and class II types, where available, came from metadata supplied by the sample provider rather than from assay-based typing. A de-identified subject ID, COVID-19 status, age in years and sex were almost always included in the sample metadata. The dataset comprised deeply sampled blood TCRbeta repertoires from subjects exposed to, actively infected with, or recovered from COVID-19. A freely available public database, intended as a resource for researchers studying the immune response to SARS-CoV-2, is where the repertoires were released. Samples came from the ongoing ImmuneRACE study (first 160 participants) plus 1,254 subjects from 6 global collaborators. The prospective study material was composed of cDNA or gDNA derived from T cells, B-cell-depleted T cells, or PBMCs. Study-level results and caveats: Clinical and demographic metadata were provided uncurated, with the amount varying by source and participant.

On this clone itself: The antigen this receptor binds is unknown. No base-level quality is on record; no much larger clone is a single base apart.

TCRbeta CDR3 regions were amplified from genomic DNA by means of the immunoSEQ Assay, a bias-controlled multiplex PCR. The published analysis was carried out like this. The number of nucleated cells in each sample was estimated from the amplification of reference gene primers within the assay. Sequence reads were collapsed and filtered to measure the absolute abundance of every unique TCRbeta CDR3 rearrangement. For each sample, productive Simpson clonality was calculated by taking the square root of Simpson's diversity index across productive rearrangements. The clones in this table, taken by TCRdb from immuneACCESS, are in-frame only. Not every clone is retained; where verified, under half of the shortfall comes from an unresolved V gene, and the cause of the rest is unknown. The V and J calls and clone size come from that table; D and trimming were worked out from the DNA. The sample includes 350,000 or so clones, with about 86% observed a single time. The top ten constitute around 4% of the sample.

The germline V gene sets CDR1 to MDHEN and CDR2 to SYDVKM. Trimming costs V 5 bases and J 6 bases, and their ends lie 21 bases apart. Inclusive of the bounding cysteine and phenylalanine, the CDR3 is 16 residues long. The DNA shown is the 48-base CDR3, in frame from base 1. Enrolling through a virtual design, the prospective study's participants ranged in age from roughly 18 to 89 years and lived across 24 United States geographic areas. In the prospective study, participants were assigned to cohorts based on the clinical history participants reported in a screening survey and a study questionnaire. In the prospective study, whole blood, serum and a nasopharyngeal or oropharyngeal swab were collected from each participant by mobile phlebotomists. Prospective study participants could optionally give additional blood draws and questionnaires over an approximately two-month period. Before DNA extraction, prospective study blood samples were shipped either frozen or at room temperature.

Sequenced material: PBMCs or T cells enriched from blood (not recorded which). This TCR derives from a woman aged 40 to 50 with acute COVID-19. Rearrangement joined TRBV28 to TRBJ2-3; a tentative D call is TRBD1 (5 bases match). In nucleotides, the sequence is TGTGCCAGCAGTCTGCCGGGCAGGGTCGCTTCGGATACGCAGTATTTT. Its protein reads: CASSLPGRVASDTQYF.